These 23 T cell receptor beta chains share one sample of origin, sequenced in a study of blood T cells in healthy people across ages. A J-beta primer mix and a sample-barcoded 5' primer were used in a second PCR of roughly 7 to 12 cycles. MiXCR, run by TCRdb on the 5' RACE reads, gives a single entry per CDR3 protein. The sample includes 780,000 or so distinct CDR3 sequences, roughly 25% of them seen just once. In addition, the sample was reused for a study of T cells of mothers and their children.

The sample comprised blood. The receptors shown here come from a boy aged 5-17 years in good health.

The J gene is TRBJ2-1, the V gene TRBV9; a weak D match, TRBD1 (6 bases). The J call is in doubt because the DNA end fits TRBJ2-7 better. This CDR3 is built from 13 residues. CDR1 and CDR2 from the germline V gene are SGDLS and YYNGEE. The CDR3 DNA reads TGTGCCAGCAGCGGGAAGCAGGGGCGCGAGCAGTACTTC. It is translated as CASSGKQGREQYF.

The chain employs TRBV7-2 and TRBJ2-3; weak D call: TRBD2 (5 bases). The CDR3 totals 15 residues. The germline CDR1 and CDR2 sequences are SGHTA and FQGNSA. V was shortened by 2 bases and J by 5 bases, with 14 bases between the two germline ends. The CDR3 sequence: CASSLSSLAKDTQYF. The CDR3 nucleotides read TGTGCCAGCAGCTTATCGTCGCTAGCTAAAGATACGCAGTATTTT.

CDR3 DNA sequence: TGTGCCAGCAGCCAAATGTCCTACAATGAGCAGTTCTTC. Protein: CASSQMSYNEQFF. The rearrangement uses TRBV3-1 and TRBJ2-1, with D unclear. The germline V gene has CDR1 LGHDT and CDR2 YNNKEL (reference sequence). The CDR3 length is 13 residues. Deletions cut 2 bases from V and 1 base from J, with 3 bases between.

The table lists this clonotype with a few counts. The chain links TRBV4-1 to TRBJ2-7, with 9 nucleotides matching TRBD1. The DNA end lines up better with TRBJ2-1; the J call may be wrong. The CDR3 has 15 amino acids. CDR1 is MGHRA and CDR2 is YSYEKL in the germline V gene. The DNA for the CDR3 is TGCGCCAGCAGCCAAACTGGGACAGGGAGACATGAGCAGTTCTTC. This encodes CASSQTGTGRHEQFF.

The V call is TRBV5-1, the J call TRBJ2-4, with D maybe TRBD1 (5 bases). Trimming removed 0 bases from V and 6 bases from J, with 7 bases in between. From germline, CDR1 is SGHRS and CDR2 YFSETQ. The CDR3 loop spans 13 amino acids. The CDR3 here is CASSLEQANIQYF. Here the CDR3 DNA reads TGCGCCAGCAGCTTGGAACAGGCAAACATTCAGTACTTC.

The V call is TRBV11-2, the J call TRBJ1-2; D gene uncertain. This CDR3 contains 17 residues. Trimming pared 2 bases from V and 4 bases from J, leaving 20 bases between. CDR1 SGHAT and CDR2 FQNNGV come from the germline V gene. CDR3 sequence: CASSLITSNRQLYGYTF. CDR3 in DNA: TGTGCCAGCAGCTTAATTACATCTAATCGGCAGCTCTATGGCTACACCTTC.

The gene calls are TRBV10-2 and TRBJ2-5; 10 bases align to TRBD2. After removal of 3 bases from V and 5 bases from J, the junction contained 9 bases not matched to a gene. The CDR3 runs 16 residues. Looked up from germline, CDR1 is WSHSY and CDR2 is SAAADI. The CDR3: CASSDLTSGFGETQYF. The CDR3 DNA reads TGCGCCAGCAGTGACTTGACTAGCGGGTTCGGGGAGACCCAGTACTTC.

This clonotype was detected only once. This rearrangement joins TRBV10-3 to TRBJ1-4, with no clear D. Per germline, CDR1 ENHRY and CDR2 SYGVKD. This CDR3 has 14 residues. Trimming pared 3 bases from V and 7 bases from J, leaving 12 bases between. The CDR3 here is CAISEDTTGEKLFF. The CDR3 DNA sequence: TGTGCCATCAGTGAAGACACCACTGGTGAAAAACTGTTTTTT.

There are a few counts of this clonotype. The genes are TRBV7-3 and TRBJ2-5; 8 bases align to TRBD1. The length of the CDR3 is 16 residues. Germline loops: CDR1 SGHTA, CDR2 FQGTGA. V was clipped by 2 bases and J by 2 bases; unmatched bases: 7. The CDR3 loop reads CASSLWGTGLQETQYF. The CDR3 nucleotides read TGTGCCAGCAGCTTATGGGGGACAGGACTACAAGAGACCCAGTACTTC. Combining the CDR3 with reference TRBV7-3 and TRBJ2-5 gives the whole variable domain GAGVSQTPSNKVTEKGKYVELRCDPISGHTALYWYRQSLGQGPEFLIYFQGTGAADDSGLPNDRFFAVRPEGSVSTLKIQRTERGDSAVYLCASSLWGTGLQETQYFGPGTRLLVL.

V is TRBV29-1 and J is TRBJ2-5; D gene uncertain. This CDR3 has 13 residues. The V gene's germline CDR1 is SQVTM and CDR2 ANQGSEA. V dropped 6 bases and J dropped 0 bases, with 11 bases sitting between them. The CDR3 DNA is TGCAGCGTGGAACGGGCGTACCAAGAGACCCAGTACTTC. This gives the protein CSVERAYQETQYF.

This clonotype has a handful of counts. The chain carries TRBV10-3 and TRBJ2-7; 7 bases agree with TRBD2. The J segment lost 0 bases and the V segment lost 8 bases, leaving 4 bases of the junction unmatched. The CDR3 has 13 amino acids. Germline loops: CDR1 ENHRY, CDR2 SYGVKD. This CDR3 is CAIGSGNSYEQYF. The CDR3 DNA sequence: TGTGCCATCGGGAGCGGGAACTCCTACGAGCAGTACTTC.

This clonotype appeared a single time. The CDR3 protein is CASSLAAGTGGEKLFF. Written as DNA, the CDR3 is TGTGCCAGCAGTTTAGCCGCCGGGACAGGGGGAGAAAAACTGTTTTTT. This chain links TRBV12-3 or TRBV12-4 with TRBJ1-4; 11 bases fit TRBD1. Losses at the gene ends were 0 bases for V and 8 bases for J; bases not matched to a gene: 5. The CDR3 is 16 amino acids.

The chain carries TRBV5-1 and TRBJ1-1; 11 bases line up with TRBD1. CDR3 length equals 16 residues. After removal of 4 bases from V and 3 bases from J, the junction contained 8 bases not matched to a gene. Looked up from germline, CDR1 is SGHRS and CDR2 is YFSETQ. The CDR3 loop reads CASSPGTGGLDTEAFF. The CDR3 DNA follows: TGCGCCAGCAGCCCGGGGACAGGGGGTCTGGACACTGAAGCTTTCTTT.

The V and J genes are TRBV9 and TRBJ2-5; the D gene is possibly TRBD2 (5 bases). The last part of the DNA fits TRBJ2-1 better; the J call may be wrong. Germline values: CDR1 SGDLS, CDR2 YYNGEE. This CDR3 has 15 amino acids. The CDR3 loop is CASSATGFKLDEQFF. In DNA, the CDR3 is TGTGCCAGCAGCGCGACGGGGTTCAAGTTAGATGAGCAGTTCTTC.

The chain carries TRBV20-1 and TRBJ2-5; D may be TRBD2 (6 bases). Matching the DNA end better, TRBJ2-1 makes the J call doubtful. Germline CDR1 and CDR2: DFQATT and SNEGSKA (reference sequence). The CDR3 covers 12 residues. This CDR3 reads CSARGRHNEQFF. The CDR3 bases are TGCAGTGCTAGGGGGAGGCACAATGAGCAGTTCTTC.

This clonotype came up a few times. No conserved phenylalanine or tryptophan is present at the end of the CDR3, so a read error is the likely explanation. The V call is TRBV4-1, the J call TRBJ2-3; perhaps TRBD2 as D (6 bases). CDR3 length: 14 amino acids. V shed 4 bases and J shed 5 bases, with 13 bases lying between them. The germline CDR1 and CDR2 sequences are MGHRA and YSYEKL. The CDR3 reads CASSPGEEGDTQYL. The CDR3 region has the DNA TGCGCCAGCAGCCCCGGGGAGGAGGGAGATACGCAGTATCTT.

The gene calls are TRBV10-2 and TRBJ2-3; the match to TRBD2 covers 7 bases. Trimming removed 7 bases from V and 0 bases from J; junction bases left unmatched: 7. Germline values: CDR1 WSHSY, CDR2 SAAADI. This CDR3 has 15 amino acids. Here the CDR3 reads CASTLAATSTDTQYF. The CDR3 DNA reads as TGCGCCAGCACCCTAGCGGCCACTAGCACAGATACGCAGTATTTT.

V gene TRBV28 combines with J gene TRBJ2-3; TRBD1 matches at 9 bases. Germline trimming cut 8 bases from V and 5 bases from J; bases unmatched to any gene: 8. CDR3 size: 14 residues. CDR1 is MDHEN and CDR2 is SYDVKM in the germline V gene. CDR3 region: CASRGQGRGDTQYF. CDR3 nucleotide sequence: TGTGCCAGCCGCGGACAGGGGAGGGGAGATACGCAGTATTTT.

The gene calls are TRBV7-2 and TRBJ1-2; 12 bases are a match to TRBD1. CDR3 length equals 18 residues. J gave up 6 bases and V 2 bases, and 13 bases lay outside the gene matches. Germline V gene data show CDR1 as SGHTA and CDR2 as FQGNSA. CDR3 nucleotide sequence: TGTGCCAGCAGCTTAAGGGGGTGGCAGGGACAGGGGGCGGATGGCTACACCTTC. Its translation is CASSLRGWQGQGADGYTF.

The J gene is TRBJ2-5, the V gene TRBV4-1, with D perhaps matching TRBD2 (6 bases). Germline CDR1 is MGHRA and CDR2 is YSYEKL. The V end was cut by 4 bases, the J end by 7 bases, with 13 bases between. CDR3 length: 13 amino acids. In DNA form, the CDR3 reads TGCGCCAGCAGCCCGGGCCTCGGGGGGACCCAGTACTTC. Translation: CASSPGLGGTQYF.

This clonotype was seen many times. Its ends do not fully match the called genes, so a read error is possible. This chain links TRBV7-2 with TRBJ1-4; 9 bases line up with TRBD1. The germline gives CDR1 SGHTA, CDR2 FQGNSA. The CDR3 is made up of 14 amino acids. CDR3 sequence (DNA): TGCGCCAGCAGCTTGGACAGGGGAGGTGAAAAACTGTTTTTT. Encoded protein: CASSLDRGGEKLFF.

The chain couples TRBV12-3 or TRBV12-4 to TRBJ2-3; 7 bases line up with TRBD2. Trimming at V came to 3 bases and at J to 0 bases, leaving 9 bases not matched to a gene. The CDR3 runs to 17 residues. Written as DNA, the CDR3 is TGTGCCAGCAGTTTCCCCGGGGGGTACACAAGCACAGATACGCAGTATTTT. Translation gives CASSFPGGYTSTDTQYF.

The chain employs TRBV7-2 and TRBJ2-3, with D hard to call. The germline CDR1 and CDR2 sequences are SGHTA and FQGNSA. The length of the CDR3 is 16 residues. The ends were cut back, 0 bases at V and 0 bases at J, with 10 bases in the middle. The CDR3 DNA is TGTGCCAGCAGCTTAGCGGCCGGCAGCAGCACAGATACGCAGTATTTT. It translates to CASSLAAGSSTDTQYF.